This T cell receptor (beta chain) was sequenced in a study of neoadjuvant anti-PD-1 for oral cavity cancer. Across the whole study: Patients mostly received three to four biweekly nivolumab doses at 3 mg/kg before surgery. Patients without progression received a fourth nivolumab dose around day 43, then surgical resection on days 50-56. Findings of the study overall: Only three patients per response group were TCR-analyzed; validation needed.

V lost 4 bases to trimming and J lost 3 bases, with 13 bases between them. CDR1 is LGHNA and CDR2 is YSLEER in the germline V gene. CDR3 length: 14 amino acids. Remarks on this clone: Its cognate antigen is unknown.

Data came from immunoSEQ multiplex PCR; TCRdb stores just in-frame clones and leaves some out. The sample gives approximately 37,000 clones, around nine tenths of which show up once; around 3.2% is in the top ten. Analysis of PBMCs was direct, with no culture step. V usage is TRBV4-3 and J usage is TRBJ2-7; perhaps D is TRBD1 or TRBD2 (5 bases each). The sequencing here drew on PBMCs, taken before nivolumab (anti-PD-1) treatment. The clonotype originates from a person between 40 and 79 years old with oral cavity squamous cell carcinoma. The CDR3 nucleotides are TGCGCCAGCAGCCGGGGCCCGGGGAACTACGAGCAGTACTTC. This translates into CASSRGPGNYEQYF.